The next 30 T cell receptor beta chains were all read from a single sample in a study of shared clonotypes between healthy human individuals. TCRdb keeps only in-frame clones here, not all; method: immunoSEQ multiplex PCR. The table shows about 2.4 million clones, with 93% occurring only once. The specimen was naive CD4+ T cells from PBMCs. Subset noted: CD45RA+ positively selected. The receptors originated from a man aged 18 to 35 in good health. Some clones in this sample may be carry-over from other donors' samples.

This clone has just one count. The chain joins TRBV28 to TRBJ1-6; D is ambiguous. Germline CDR1 is MDHEN and CDR2 is SYDVKM. Trimming left V 8 bases short and J 8 bases short, with 10 bases between. The CDR3 has 12 amino acids. The DNA of the CDR3 is TGTGCCAGCTTGACGGAACATTCACCCCTCCACTTT. It translates to CASLTEHSPLHF.

The chain employs TRBV7-6 and TRBJ2-1; 9 bases map to TRBD1. The CDR3 consists of 14 residues. Germline assignment: CDR1 SGHVS and CDR2 FNYEAQ. Trimming cost V 5 bases and J 6 bases; bases outside gene matches: 5. The CDR3 loop is CASSPGQGINEQFF. The CDR3 bases are TGTGCCAGCAGCCCGGGACAGGGTATCAATGAGCAGTTCTTC.

The chain uses TRBV5-1 and TRBJ2-2; 10 bases are a match to TRBD1. V dropped 3 bases and J dropped 6; count of bases not matched to a gene: 8. CDR3 length: 16 residues. Looked up from germline, CDR1 is SGHRS and CDR2 is YFSETQ. Here the CDR3 DNA reads TGCGCCAGCAGCTGGGCCGACAGGGGGCTCCCCGGGGAGCTGTTTTTT. This codes for CASSWADRGLPGELFF.

The rearrangement uses TRBV15 and TRBJ2-3, with TRBD2 identical over 9 bases. J gave up 2 bases and V 0 bases, and 6 bases lay outside the gene matches. The CDR3 runs 17 residues. CDR1 and CDR2 from the germline V gene are LNHNV and YYDKDF (reference sequence). CDR3 sequence: CATSRDQLAGYTDTQYF. DNA for the CDR3: TGTGCCACCAGCAGAGATCAACTAGCGGGTTACACAGATACGCAGTATTTT.

The V and J genes are TRBV2 and TRBJ2-1; 7 nucleotides match TRBD2. The V gene end was trimmed by 8 bases and the J gene end by 8 bases; junction bases not matched to a gene: 6. This CDR3 is 12 amino acids long. Germline CDR1 is SNHLY and CDR2 is FYNNEI. The CDR3 reads CASLAVLDEQFF. Here the CDR3 DNA reads TGTGCCAGCCTAGCGGTTTTGGATGAGCAGTTCTTC. The full variable domain, in which reference TRBV2 and TRBJ2-1 provide the parts outside the CDR3, is EPEVTQTPSHQVTQMGQEVILRCVPISNHLYFYWYRQILGQKVEFLVSFYNNEISEKSEIFDDQFSVERPDGSNFTLKIRSTKLEDSAMYFCASLAVLDEQFFGPGTRLTVL.

The chain has TRBV6-5 and TRBJ2-5; D call uncertain. From germline, CDR1 is MNHEY and CDR2 SVGAGI. The ends were cut back, 0 bases at V and 5 bases at J, with 10 bases in the middle. The CDR3 spans 14 residues. Here the CDR3 DNA reads TGTGCCAGCAGTTACTCGGGCCGGGCGGAGACCCAGTACTTC. This translates into CASSYSGRAETQYF.

CDR3 coding DNA: TGTGCCAGCAGCTCCCTTCAAGAGACCCAGTACTTC. Protein product: CASSSLQETQYF. V and J are TRBV28 and TRBJ2-5; D unclear. The germline V gene has CDR1 MDHEN and CDR2 SYDVKM. The V gene lost 6 bases and the J gene lost 2 bases, with 7 bases spanning the gap. This CDR3 spans 12 amino acids.

The chain is built from TRBV7-2 and TRBJ1-1; D may be TRBD1 (5 bases). CDR1 is SGHTA and CDR2 is FQGNSA in the germline V gene. This CDR3 contains 12 residues. The germline V and J ends were trimmed by 2 bases and 10 bases, with 11 bases remaining between them. CDR3 region: CASSLLLGLAFF. CDR3 nucleotides: TGTGCCAGCAGCTTACTCTTGGGGCTAGCTTTCTTT.

On this clone itself: The same CDR3 also results from other DNA sequences found in this sample. This sequence joins TRBV28 and TRBJ2-3, with TRBD2 matching over 7 bases. J lost 1 base, V lost 4 bases, and 2 bases had no gene match. The germline CDR1 and CDR2 sequences are MDHEN and SYDVKM. The length of the CDR3 is 14 residues. This CDR3 reads CASSSSGRTDTQYF. In DNA, the CDR3 is TGTGCCAGCAGTTCTAGCGGTCGCACAGATACGCAGTATTTT.

This clone appeared a single time. The CDR3 loop reads CASSRLTGADAEAFF. The CDR3 nucleotides are TGTGCCAGCAGCCGACTGACAGGGGCGGACGCTGAAGCTTTCTTT. J is TRBJ1-1 and V is TRBV5-4, with 8 bases fitting TRBD1. Germline CDR1 and CDR2: SGHNT and YYREEE (reference sequence). Losses at the gene ends were 4 bases for V and 6 bases for J; bases not matched to a gene: 11. This CDR3 is 15 amino acids long.

The chain employs TRBV4-1 and TRBJ1-5; D call uncertain. The CDR3 extends over 18 amino acids. Trimming stripped 0 bases from V and 1 base from J, with 16 bases between. Germline V CDR1 and CDR2: MGHRA, YSYEKL. CDR3 in amino acids: CASSQEWAPGRSNQPQHF. The CDR3 DNA follows: TGCGCCAGCAGCCAAGAATGGGCTCCGGGTCGGAGCAATCAGCCCCAGCATTTT.

The V gene is TRBV27, the J gene TRBJ1-1; a weak D match, TRBD1 (6 bases). Germline V gene lookup returns CDR1 MNHEY and CDR2 SMNVEV (reference sequence). Deletions cut 8 bases from V and 0 bases from J, with 13 bases between. The CDR3 contains 14 residues. CDR3 DNA sequence: TGTGCCAGCCGCAAACGGGACATGAACACTGAAGCTTTCTTT. This encodes CASRKRDMNTEAFF.

About this clone itself: The sample contains more than one DNA sequence encoding this CDR3. The chain carries TRBV5-1 and TRBJ1-1; D might be TRBD1 (5 bases). The germline V gene encodes CDR1 SGHRS and CDR2 YFSETQ. V was clipped by 2 bases and J by 1 base, with 9 bases between them. CDR3 size: 14 residues. The CDR3 coding sequence is TGCGCCAGCAGCTTAGAGGGACCGAACACTGAAGCTTTCTTT. The encoded protein is CASSLEGPNTEAFF.

The rearrangement links TRBV6-1 to TRBJ2-1; D is perhaps TRBD1 or TRBD2 (5 bases each). The CDR3 spans 14 residues. CDR1 and CDR2 from the germline V gene are MNHNS and SASEGT. V was shortened by 8 bases and J by 6 bases, with 17 bases between the two germline ends. Written as DNA, the CDR3 is TGTGCCAGCTGCCGGGACCAGAGGTCCAATGAGCAGTTCTTC. Translated: CASCRDQRSNEQFF.

The J gene is TRBJ2-5, the V gene TRBV21-1; the table's D call of TRBD2 was not tested on the DNA. TRBV21-1 is an annotated pseudogene. This CDR3 is 12 amino acids long. Here the CDR3 reads CASNQREGTQYF. The CDR3, as DNA: TGTGCCAGCAACCAGCGGGAGGGGACCCAGTACTTC.

In DNA, the CDR3 is TGCGCCAGCAGCCGGGGAAGCCCGGGACAGGGTTACAATGAGCAGTTCTTC. This sequence encodes CASSRGSPGQGYNEQFF. V usage is TRBV4-1 and J usage is TRBJ2-1; 9 nucleotides match TRBD1. V shed 4 bases and J 4 bases; nucleotides not matched to a gene: 11. Germline V gene lookup returns CDR1 MGHRA and CDR2 YSYEKL. The CDR3 loop spans 17 amino acids.

V is TRBV28 and J is TRBJ1-6; unclear D gene. V dropped 6 bases and J dropped 6 bases, with 9 bases sitting between them. This CDR3 region has 13 residues. From germline, CDR1 is MDHEN and CDR2 SYDVKM. The CDR3: CASSPWGNSPLHF. The CDR3 DNA sequence: TGTGCCAGCAGCCCGTGGGGTAATTCACCCCTCCACTTT.

The chain combines TRBV6-5 with TRBJ1-1; 12 nucleotides match TRBD1. There are 14 residues in the CDR3. V lost 5 bases, J lost 8 bases, and 6 bases stayed unmatched. The V gene's germline CDR1 is MNHEY and CDR2 SVGAGI. CDR3 in amino acids: CASSRGQGAYEAFF. As DNA, the CDR3 is TGTGCCAGCAGTAGGGGACAGGGGGCTTACGAAGCTTTCTTT.

This clone appeared a few times. This rearrangement joins TRBV6-1 to TRBJ2-7; D not certain. The CDR3 extends over 11 amino acids. CDR1 and CDR2 from the germline V gene are MNHNS and SASEGT. V lost 6 bases and J lost 2, with 5 bases in between. The DNA of the CDR3 is TGTGCCAGCAGGACAACCTACGAGCAGTACTTC. Its protein is CASRTTYEQYF.

The rearrangement joins TRBV6-5 to TRBJ1-5; 7 bases align to TRBD1. The germline gives CDR1 MNHEY, CDR2 SVGAGI. CDR3 size: 14 residues. Trimming took 0 bases from V and 6 from J; bases not matched to a gene: 2. DNA of the CDR3: TGTGCCAGCAGTTACTCAGGGGGCACTCAGCCCCAGCATTTT. Protein sequence: CASSYSGGTQPQHF.

The V gene is TRBV4-1, the J gene TRBJ2-7; TRBD2 matches 16 bases. The CDR3 is made up of 18 amino acids. In germline, CDR1 is MGHRA, CDR2 YSYEKL. With V trimmed by 4 bases and J by 3 bases, 9 bases remained unmatched. The CDR3 is CASSRESGLAGGHYEQYF. Written as DNA, the CDR3 is TGCGCCAGCAGCCGAGAATCGGGACTAGCGGGAGGGCACTACGAGCAGTACTTC.

The chain links TRBV5-1 to TRBJ1-1; D is unresolved. V was pared by 0 bases and J by 6 bases, with 18 bases between. The CDR3 length is 16 residues. Germline CDR1 reads SGHRS; CDR2 reads YFSETQ. CDR3 bases: TGCGCCAGCAGCTTGGCCGTTAGTTCTGGCGGCGCTGAAGCTTTCTTT. This gives the protein CASSLAVSSGGAEAFF.

V usage is TRBV19 and J usage is TRBJ2-7; maybe TRBD1 (6 bases). Germline values: CDR1 LNHDA, CDR2 SQIVND (reference sequence). This CDR3 contains 16 residues. V lost 4 bases to trimming and J lost 1 base, with 17 bases between them. CDR3 nucleotides: TGTGCCAGTAGTAGATGGACAGAGACGAATTCCTACGAGCAGTACTTC. Protein product: CASSRWTETNSYEQYF.

The chain combines TRBV5-1 with TRBJ1-3, with no clear D. Germline V gene sequence: CDR1 SGHRS, CDR2 YFSETQ. The CDR3 runs to 15 residues. V was pared by 4 bases and J by 4 bases, with 15 bases between. The CDR3 sequence is CASSEFGLPGNTIYF. The CDR3 DNA sequence: TGCGCCAGCAGCGAATTCGGTTTACCGGGAAACACCATATATTTT.

Only one count was recorded for this clone. This chain links TRBV6-1 with TRBJ2-1; a possible D gene is TRBD2 (5 bases). Looked up from germline, CDR1 is MNHNS and CDR2 is SASEGT. Deletions cut 11 bases from V and 12 bases from J, with 20 bases between. The CDR3 has 12 amino acids. The DNA for the CDR3 is TGTGCCTCCCGAGGGCGAGAGCAGGTGCAGTTCTTC. This codes for CASRGREQVQFF.

This clone was seen once. CDR3 region: CASSWQSAGSYEQYF. CDR3 sequence (DNA): TGCGCCAGCAGCTGGCAGTCAGCGGGATCTTACGAGCAGTACTTC. This sequence joins TRBV5-1 and TRBJ2-7; 7 positions agree with TRBD2. The CDR3 sequence is 15 residues long. Unmatched junction bases numbered 10, after V lost 3 bases and J lost 4 bases. From germline, CDR1 is SGHRS and CDR2 YFSETQ.

The chain uses TRBV5-1 and TRBJ1-1; the D gene is possibly TRBD1 (5 bases). The CDR3 contains 19 residues. From germline, CDR1 is SGHRS and CDR2 YFSETQ. Deletions cut 2 bases from V and 6 bases from J, with 29 bases between. CDR3 in DNA: TGCGCCAGCAGCTTAATTCCAGGGACCAGCCGCTTTCCCCTTGCTGAAGCTTTCTTT. Its translation: CASSLIPGTSRFPLAEAFF.

The chain links TRBV28 to TRBJ1-1, with no clear D. Germline V gives CDR1 MDHEN, CDR2 SYDVKM. The V end lost 5 bases, the J end lost 5 bases, and 9 bases lay between the germline ends. The CDR3 runs to 12 residues. The DNA of the CDR3 is TGTGCCAGCAGTCTCACGACGACTGAAGCTTTCTTT. Amino acids: CASSLTTTEAFF.

The chain employs TRBV5-6 and TRBJ1-2; TRBD1 agrees at 10 bases. V lost 3 bases, J lost 4 bases, and 6 bases stayed unmatched. The germline CDR1 and CDR2 sequences are SGHDT and YYEEEE. The CDR3 extends over 15 amino acids. CDR3 sequence (DNA): TGTGCCAGCAGCTGGGACAGGGGCGAACTCTATGGCTACACCTTC. Amino acid sequence: CASSWDRGELYGYTF.

The rearrangement joins TRBV6-5 to TRBJ2-1, with 9 bases lining up with TRBD1. Germline CDR1 reads MNHEY; CDR2 reads SVGAGI. This CDR3 comprises 15 residues. Unmatched junction bases numbered 5, after V lost 5 bases and J lost 3 bases. Written as DNA, the CDR3 is TGTGCCAGCAGTATTACAGGGGGCAACTACAATGAGCAGTTCTTC. Translating gives CASSITGGNYNEQFF.